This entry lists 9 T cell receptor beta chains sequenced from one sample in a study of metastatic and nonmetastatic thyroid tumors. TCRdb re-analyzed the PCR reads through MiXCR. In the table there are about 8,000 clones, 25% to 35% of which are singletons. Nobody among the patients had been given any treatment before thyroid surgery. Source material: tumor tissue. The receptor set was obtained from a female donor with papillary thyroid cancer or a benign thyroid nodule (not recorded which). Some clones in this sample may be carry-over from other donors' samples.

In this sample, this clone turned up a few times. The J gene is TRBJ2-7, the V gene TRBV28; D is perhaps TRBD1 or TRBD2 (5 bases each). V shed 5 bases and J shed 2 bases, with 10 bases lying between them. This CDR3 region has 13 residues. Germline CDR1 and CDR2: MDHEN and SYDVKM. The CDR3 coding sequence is TGTGCCAGCAGTAGAGGGGTGGCCTACGAGCAGTACTTC. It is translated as CASSRGVAYEQYF.

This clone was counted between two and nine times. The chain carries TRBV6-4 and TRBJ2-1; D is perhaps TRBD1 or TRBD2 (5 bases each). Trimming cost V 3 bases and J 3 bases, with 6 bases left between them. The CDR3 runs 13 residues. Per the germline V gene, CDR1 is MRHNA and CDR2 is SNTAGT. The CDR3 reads CASSEGDYNEQFF. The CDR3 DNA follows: TGTGCCAGCAGTGAGGGGGACTACAATGAGCAGTTCTTC.

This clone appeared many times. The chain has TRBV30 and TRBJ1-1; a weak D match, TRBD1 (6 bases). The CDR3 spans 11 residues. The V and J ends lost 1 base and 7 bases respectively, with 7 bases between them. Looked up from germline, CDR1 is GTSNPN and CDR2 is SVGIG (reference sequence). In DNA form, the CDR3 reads TGTGCCTGGAGTGAGGGGGTTGAAGCTTTCTTT. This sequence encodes CAWSEGVEAFF.

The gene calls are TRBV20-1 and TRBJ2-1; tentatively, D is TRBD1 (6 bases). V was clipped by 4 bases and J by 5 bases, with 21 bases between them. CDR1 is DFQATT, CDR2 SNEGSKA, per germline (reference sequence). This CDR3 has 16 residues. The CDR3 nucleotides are TGCAGTGCTACTGGACATTCAGGGGTGTCCGACAATGAGCAGTTCTTC. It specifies CSATGHSGVSDNEQFF.

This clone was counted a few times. The CDR3 region has the DNA TGCAGTGCTAGAGCTCAGGGACTAGCGAACTACGAGCAGTACTTC. Its translation: CSARAQGLANYEQYF. The chain combines TRBV20-1 with TRBJ2-7; 10 bases fit TRBD2. The CDR3 totals 15 residues. Germline V gene data show CDR1 as DFQATT and CDR2 as SNEGSKA (reference sequence). V shed 1 base and J 3 bases; nucleotides not matched to a gene: 6.

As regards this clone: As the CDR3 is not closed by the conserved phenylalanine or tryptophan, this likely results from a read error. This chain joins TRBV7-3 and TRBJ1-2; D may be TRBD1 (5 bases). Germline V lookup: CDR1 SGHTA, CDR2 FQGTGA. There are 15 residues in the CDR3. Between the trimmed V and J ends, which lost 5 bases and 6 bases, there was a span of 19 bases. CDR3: CASSPRQTSCDGYTL. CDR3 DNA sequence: TGTGCCAGCAGCCCGAGACAGACCAGTTGTGATGGCTACACCCTC.

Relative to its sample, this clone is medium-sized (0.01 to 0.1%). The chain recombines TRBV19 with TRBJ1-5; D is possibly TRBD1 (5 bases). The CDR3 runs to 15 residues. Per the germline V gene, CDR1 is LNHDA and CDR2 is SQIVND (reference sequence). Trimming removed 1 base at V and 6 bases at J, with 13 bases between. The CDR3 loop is CASSIVAAGPQPQHF. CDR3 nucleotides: TGTGCCAGTAGTATAGTGGCAGCGGGACCTCAGCCCCAGCATTTT.

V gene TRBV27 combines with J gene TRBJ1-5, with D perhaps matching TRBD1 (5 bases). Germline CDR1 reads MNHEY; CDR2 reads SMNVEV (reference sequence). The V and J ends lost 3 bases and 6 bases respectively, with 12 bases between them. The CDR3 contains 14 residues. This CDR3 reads CASSFGGGGQPQHF. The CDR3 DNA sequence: TGTGCCAGCAGTTTTGGGGGAGGCGGTCAGCCCCAGCATTTT.

CDR3 sequence reads: CASRTGTGNDEQYF. The CDR3 nucleotides read TGCGCCAGCAGAACCGGGACGGGGAACGACGAGCAGTACTTC. The chain has TRBV5-1 and TRBJ2-7; either TRBD1 or TRBD2 may supply D (5 bases each). The V end was cut by 5 bases, the J end by 5 bases, with 17 bases between. Germline CDR1 and CDR2: SGHRS and YFSETQ. The CDR3 covers 14 residues.